The 27 T cell receptor beta chains given below trace back to one sample, sequenced in a study of T cells in Graves' hyperthyroidism and ophthalmopathy. The source material, RNA transcripts, was used to amplify TCR beta CDR3 regions. Carried out on the TCR CDR3, a first-round RT-PCR used the HTBI primer set. A single record per CDR3 protein comes from TCRdb applying MiXCR to the multiplex PCR reads. The profile shows approximately 600,000 distinct CDR3 sequences, 12% to 15% of them singletons. The sequenced sample consisted of blood. The receptors stem from a woman younger than 35 with Graves' ophthalmopathy.

The table lists this clonotype with many counts. The gene calls are TRBV2 and TRBJ2-1; D gene unclear. Germline V CDR1 and CDR2: SNHLY, FYNNEI. This CDR3 has 16 residues. V was trimmed by 1 base and J by 4 bases, leaving 14 bases between them. For the CDR3, the DNA is TGTGCCAGCAGTGAAGGGCTACCGACCAGTTACAATGAGCAGTTCTTC. It specifies CASSEGLPTSYNEQFF.

This clonotype was picked up a small number of times. The chain uses TRBV6-1 and TRBJ2-1; D is uncertain. V was clipped by 6 bases and J by 7 bases, with 10 bases between them. CDR1 and CDR2 (germline): MNHNS, SASEGT. This CDR3 has 12 amino acids. The DNA of the CDR3 is TGTGCCAGCAGAACATGGAAGAATGAGCAGTTCTTC. This encodes CASRTWKNEQFF.

In this sample, this clonotype turned up many times. The chain links TRBV6-1 to TRBJ1-2, with D perhaps matching TRBD1 (6 bases). Trimming shortened V by 11 bases and J by 3 bases, and 19 bases separated the two germline ends. Germline CDR1 is MNHNS and CDR2 is SASEGT. This CDR3 region has 14 residues. CDR3 region: CASGEGATDYGYTF. The CDR3, as DNA: TGTGCCTCAGGGGAGGGTGCGACAGACTATGGCTACACCTTC.

The chain carries TRBV28 and TRBJ2-3, with 13 bases lining up with TRBD2. There are 18 residues in the CDR3. J gave up 0 bases and V 5 bases, and 8 bases lay outside the gene matches. Per germline, CDR1 MDHEN and CDR2 SYDVKM. The CDR3 region is CASSPVGGLAGSTDTQYF. CDR3 in DNA: TGTGCCAGCAGTCCCGTGGGGGGACTAGCGGGAAGCACAGATACGCAGTATTTT.

Ten or more counts support this clonotype. The V and J genes are TRBV4-3 and TRBJ1-5, with 7 bases fitting TRBD1. After removal of 1 base from V and 1 base from J, the junction contained 4 bases not matched to a gene. CDR1 and CDR2 from the germline V gene are LGHNA and YSLEER. The CDR3 is made up of 16 amino acids. CDR3 region: CASSQVFRGSNQPQHF. CDR3 nucleotides: TGCGCCAGCAGCCAAGTGTTCAGGGGGAGCAATCAGCCCCAGCATTTT.

This clonotype has a handful of counts. The CDR3 here is CARPLPVGHEQYF. The CDR3 nucleotides are TGTGCCAGACCCTTGCCGGTAGGCCACGAGCAGTACTTC. The gene calls are TRBV19 and TRBJ2-7; D gene ambiguous. This CDR3 has 13 residues. Germline CDR1 and CDR2: LNHDA and SQIVND (reference sequence). Trimming removed 9 bases from V and 5 bases from J, with 17 bases in between.

The chain couples TRBV6-1 to TRBJ2-1, with 11 bases fitting TRBD2. This CDR3 contains 15 residues. The germline gives CDR1 MNHNS, CDR2 SASEGT. Trimming cost V 6 bases and J 7 bases; bases outside gene matches: 8. The CDR3 DNA reads as TGTGCCAGCAGCCCGACTAGCGGGAATGGGAATGAGCAGTTCTTC. It is translated as CASSPTSGNGNEQFF.

This clonotype was counted at least ten times. The chain has TRBV4-2 and TRBJ2-5; 8 bases align to TRBD2. Germline trimming cut 1 base from V and 5 bases from J; bases unmatched to any gene: 18. CDR1 is LGHNA, CDR2 YNFKEQ, per germline. The CDR3 sequence is 19 residues long. This CDR3 is CASSQADWPAGDLRETQYF. The DNA of the CDR3 is TGTGCCAGCAGCCAAGCCGACTGGCCAGCGGGAGACCTCCGGGAGACCCAGTACTTC.

This clonotype has a handful of counts. The DNA of the CDR3 is TGTGCCAGCGGCCTAGCTTACACCGGGGAGCTGTTTTTT. This gives the protein CASGLAYTGELFF. The chain uses TRBV6-1 and TRBJ2-2, with TRBD2 as a possible D gene (5 bases). Trimming removed 8 bases at V and 3 bases at J, with 10 bases between. The CDR3 contains 13 residues. The germline V gene encodes CDR1 MNHNS and CDR2 SASEGT.

This clonotype occurred many times. V usage is TRBV29-1 and J usage is TRBJ2-1; 7 bases fit TRBD1. This CDR3 has 16 amino acids. V gave up 3 bases and J gave up 0 bases; unmatched junction bases: 8. CDR1 and CDR2 from the germline V gene are SQVTM and ANQGSEA. CDR3 residues: CSVDGTAISSYNEQFF. CDR3 in DNA: TGCAGCGTTGACGGGACAGCGATATCCTCCTACAATGAGCAGTTCTTC.

The gene calls are TRBV4-1 and TRBJ1-2; TRBD1 matches at 7 bases. The CDR3 is 17 residues long. CDR1 is MGHRA and CDR2 is YSYEKL in the germline V gene. The V and J ends lost 1 base and 7 bases, in that order; junction bases with no gene match: 15. The DNA of the CDR3 is TGCGCCAGCAGCCAAGTGGCAACCGGGACAGCAGCCTTTGGCTACACCTTC. It translates to CASSQVATGTAAFGYTF.

This clonotype was observed at least ten times. The genes are TRBV20-1 and TRBJ2-7; D gene uncertain. The V gene's germline CDR1 is DFQATT and CDR2 SNEGSKA (reference sequence). V was pared by 3 bases and J by 7 bases, with 13 bases between. CDR3 size: 12 residues. The CDR3, as DNA: TGCAGTGCTAGTGGCCTCACGATGGAGCAGTACTTC. Translation gives CSASGLTMEQYF.

J is TRBJ2-2 and V is TRBV3-1, with 12 bases fitting TRBD2. The CDR3 extends over 19 amino acids. Trimming took 0 bases from V and 5 from J; bases not matched to a gene: 10. The V gene's germline CDR1 is LGHDT and CDR2 YNNKEL (reference sequence). In DNA form, the CDR3 reads TGTGCCAGCAGCCAAGATATTTGGGAGACTAGCGGGAGTACCGGGGAGCTGTTTTTT. Encoded protein: CASSQDIWETSGSTGELFF. The variable domain in full, with the rest retrieved from reference TRBV3-1 and TRBJ2-2, is DTAVSQTPKYLVTQMGNDKSIKCEQNLGHDTMYWYKQDSKKFLKIMFSYNNKELIINETVPNRFSPKSPDKAHLNLHINSLELGDSAVYFCASSQDIWETSGSTGELFFGEGSRLTVL.

The chain carries TRBV27 and TRBJ2-7; TRBD2 agrees at 15 bases. Per the germline V gene, CDR1 is MNHEY and CDR2 is SMNVEV (reference sequence). This CDR3 spans 16 amino acids. J lost 8 bases, V lost 6 bases, and 11 bases had no gene match. CDR3 in DNA: TGTGCCAGCAGCCCGGGACTAGCGGGAGGCCCCCCGCAGCAGTACTTC. Translating it yields CASSPGLAGGPPQQYF.

The rearrangement joins TRBV12-5 to TRBJ2-3, with no clear D. V was shortened by 6 bases and J by 0 bases, with 10 bases between the two germline ends. Germline V gene lookup returns CDR1 LGHNT and CDR2 FRNRAP. CDR3 length equals 14 residues. The CDR3 loop is CASGQSYSTDTQYF. The CDR3 nucleotides read TGTGCTAGTGGACAAAGCTATAGCACAGATACGCAGTATTTT.

This clonotype was picked up many times. This chain joins TRBV6-1 and TRBJ1-2, with a weak D call TRBD1 (5 bases). The CDR3 has 14 amino acids. V lost 5 bases and J lost 2, with 12 bases in between. CDR1 is MNHNS, CDR2 SASEGT, per germline. The CDR3 DNA reads as TGTGCCAGCAGTTACCAACCAGGGAACTATGGCTACACCTTC. It encodes CASSYQPGNYGYTF.

Ten or more counts support this clonotype. V gene TRBV12-3 or TRBV12-4 combines with J gene TRBJ2-6, with 9 bases aligning to TRBD1. The ends lost 4 bases at V and 0 bases at J; junction bases unmatched: 7. This CDR3 has 18 amino acids. CDR3 nucleotide sequence: TGTGCCAGCAGTTCAACAGGGGGCCGGAGCTCTGGGGCCAACGTCCTGACTTTC. This translates into CASSSTGGRSSGANVLTF.

This clonotype was seen more than once but under ten times. CDR3 sequence reads: CASNGQGGFEKLFF. DNA for the CDR3: TGTGCCAGTAATGGACAGGGTGGTTTTGAAAAACTGTTTTTT. The chain joins TRBV28 to TRBJ1-4, with 8 positions matching TRBD1. The ends lost 9 bases at V and 7 bases at J; junction bases unmatched: 10. This CDR3 has 14 residues. CDR1 is MDHEN, CDR2 SYDVKM, per germline.

This clonotype was counted ten times or more. The chain uses TRBV27 and TRBJ2-7; TRBD1 agrees at 12 bases. J lost 10 bases, V lost 7 bases, and 5 bases had no gene match. The V gene's germline CDR1 is MNHEY and CDR2 SMNVEV (reference sequence). The CDR3 sequence is 12 residues long. This chain's CDR3 is CASMGQGADQYF. The CDR3 DNA reads as TGTGCCAGCATGGGACAGGGGGCGGATCAGTACTTC.

This clonotype was observed many times. The J gene is TRBJ2-2, the V gene TRBV7-2; TRBD2 is a possible D gene (7 bases). Trimming took 5 bases from V and 6 from J, leaving 25 bases between them. Germline V lookup: CDR1 SGHTA, CDR2 FQGNSA. The CDR3 sequence is 18 residues long. The CDR3 reads CASSPEAGGGGKAGELFF. CDR3 bases: TGTGCCAGCAGCCCGGAGGCTGGGGGGGGCGGAAAGGCCGGGGAGCTGTTTTTT.

This clonotype was seen a few times. The chain carries TRBV9 and TRBJ2-7; 8 bases are a match to TRBD1. CDR3 length: 17 residues. J lost 4 bases, V lost 0 bases, and 12 bases had no gene match. CDR1 and CDR2 from the germline V gene are SGDLS and YYNGEE. DNA for the CDR3: TGTGCCAGCAGCGTAGCGTTCAGCGGACAGGGTTTATACGAGCAGTACTTC. Its protein product is CASSVAFSGQGLYEQYF.

This clonotype has at least ten counts. The chain combines TRBV9 with TRBJ2-4; TRBD1 is a possible D gene (6 bases). CDR1 SGDLS and CDR2 YYNGEE come from the germline V gene. The CDR3 has 12 residues. V lost 3 bases, J lost 9 bases, and 10 bases lay in between. The CDR3 loop reads CASSDQGFIQYF. As DNA, the CDR3 is TGTGCCAGCAGCGATCAGGGGTTCATTCAGTACTTC.

This clonotype occurred a few times. The rearrangement joins TRBV9 to TRBJ2-1, with a weak D call TRBD2 (5 bases). CDR1 is SGDLS and CDR2 is YYNGEE in the germline V gene. V was shortened by 3 bases and J by 4 bases, with 26 bases between the two germline ends. The CDR3 length is 19 residues. The CDR3 region is CASSAPVGGPPVRYNEQFF. The CDR3 nucleotides are TGTGCCAGCAGCGCCCCGGTCGGAGGTCCTCCCGTTCGATACAATGAGCAGTTCTTC.

This clonotype was seen more than once but under ten times. V is TRBV2 and J is TRBJ2-1; 9 bases align to TRBD2. CDR3 length: 21 amino acids. After removal of 6 bases from V and 0 bases from J, the junction contained 21 bases not matched to a gene. Germline V lookup: CDR1 SNHLY, CDR2 FYNNEI. CDR3 sequence: CASSQVRLAEARPSSYNEQFF. CDR3 bases: TGTGCCAGCAGCCAAGTCCGACTAGCGGAGGCCCGCCCGAGCTCCTACAATGAGCAGTTCTTC.

This clonotype was recorded many times. V gene TRBV7-9 combines with J gene TRBJ2-5; 7 nucleotides align to TRBD1. The CDR3 covers 14 residues. Per germline, CDR1 SEHNR and CDR2 FQNEAQ (reference sequence). Losses at the gene ends were 3 bases for V and 2 bases for J; bases not matched to a gene: 3. The DNA of the CDR3 is TGTGCCAGCAGCTTCGTGACAGGGCAAGAGACCCAGTACTTC. It codes for CASSFVTGQETQYF.

This clonotype was picked up a small number of times. The rearrangement joins TRBV24-1 to TRBJ2-1; D tentatively fits TRBD1 or TRBD2 (5 bases each). Trimming removed 7 bases at V and 3 bases at J, with 18 bases between. CDR1 and CDR2 from the germline V gene are KGHDR and SFDVKD. CDR3 length equals 16 residues. For the CDR3, the DNA is TGTGCCACCAGCCGGGGCGGACTCCTGAGCTACAATGAGCAGTTCTTC. This codes for CATSRGGLLSYNEQFF.

This clonotype was observed many times. The V call is TRBV9, the J call TRBJ2-2, with 8 bases matching TRBD2. The CDR3 runs 15 residues. Germline CDR1 and CDR2: SGDLS and YYNGEE. Unmatched junction bases numbered 4, after V lost 3 bases and J lost 3 bases. CDR3 sequence reads: CASSGAGGDTGELFF. The CDR3 DNA is TGTGCCAGCAGCGGCGCGGGAGGTGACACCGGGGAGCTGTTTTTT.